Shown below are 26 T cell receptor beta chains from a single sample sequenced in a study of response to subunit inactivated influenza vaccine. TCRdb re-analysed the RT-PCR reads in MiXCR, keeping a single row per CDR3 protein. The sample holds approximately 290,000 distinct CDR3 sequences, 22% seen once. The input for sequencing was PBMCs from blood, taken less than 22 months after vaccination. These receptors all stem from a man aged 45 to 75 who received an inactivated influenza vaccine.

CDR3 protein: CSGYRGGGETQYF. The CDR3 region has the DNA TGCAGCGGTTACCGGGGGGGTGGCGAGACCCAGTACTTC. The chain employs TRBV29-1 and TRBJ2-5; TRBD2 matches at 8 bases. CDR1 and CDR2 from the germline V gene are SQVTM and ANQGSEA. The length of the CDR3 is 13 residues. With V trimmed by 7 bases and J by 5 bases, 9 bases remained unmatched.

This clonotype was detected a few times. The V gene is TRBV18, the J gene TRBJ2-7; D not certain. CDR1 and CDR2 (germline): KGHSH, LQKENI. The CDR3 consists of 16 residues. V was cut by 2 bases and J by 5 bases, with 19 bases left in between. CDR3 nucleotides: TGTGCCAGCTCACCAACGACCTTAAGGACGCGTCACGAGCAGTACTTC. Encoded protein: CASSPTTLRTRHEQYF.

The rearrangement joins TRBV20-1 to TRBJ2-5; D is uncertain. The length of the CDR3 is 15 residues. The V and J ends lost 3 bases and 1 base respectively, with 15 bases between them. Germline values: CDR1 DFQATT, CDR2 SNEGSKA (reference sequence). The CDR3 coding sequence is TGCAGTGCTAGGGAAACGAAGGGTCTCCAAGAGACCCAGTACTTC. Translated: CSARETKGLQETQYF.

This clonotype was seen a few times. This chain joins TRBV20-1 and TRBJ1-5; D gene ambiguous. V lost 7 bases to trimming and J lost 0 bases, with 22 bases between them. From germline, CDR1 is DFQATT and CDR2 SNEGSKA (reference sequence). The CDR3 covers 17 residues. The CDR3 spells CSVPGAGSSYSNQPQHF. The DNA for the CDR3 is TGCAGTGTTCCCGGAGCGGGAAGCAGCTATAGCAATCAGCCCCAGCATTTT.

This clonotype was recorded a few times. The chain links TRBV6-5 to TRBJ1-2; D possibly corresponds to TRBD1 (5 bases). Per germline, CDR1 MNHEY and CDR2 SVGAGI. Trimming left V 6 bases short and J 8 bases short, with 7 bases between. The CDR3 length is 10 residues. In DNA form, the CDR3 reads TGTGCCAGCAGGGGGGAAGGCTACACCTTC. It encodes CASRGEGYTF.

This clonotype has at least ten counts. The V gene is TRBV7-8, the J gene TRBJ1-1, with D tentatively TRBD1 (6 bases). This CDR3 region has 16 residues. CDR1 and CDR2 (germline): SGHVS, FQNEAQ. V lost 0 bases and J lost 5, with 16 bases in between. CDR3 nucleotide sequence: TGTGCCAGCAGCTTAGCGCGATTCAGGGGTCGGACTGAAGCTTTCTTT. It yields the protein CASSLARFRGRTEAFF.

The chain is built from TRBV12-3 or TRBV12-4 and TRBJ1-5; 9 bases line up with TRBD1. The CDR3 contains 17 residues. Unmatched junction bases numbered 6, after V lost 3 bases and J lost 0 bases. The CDR3, as DNA: TGTGCCAGCAGTTTGACAGGGGGGAGATATAGCAATCAGCCCCAGCATTTT. The encoded protein is CASSLTGGRYSNQPQHF.

This clonotype turned up a few times. The rearrangement joins TRBV6-2 or TRBV6-3 to TRBJ2-3, with 10 bases aligning to TRBD2. The germline gives CDR1 MNHEY, CDR2 SVGEGT. V shed 6 bases and J 3 bases; nucleotides not matched to a gene: 12. The CDR3 covers 17 residues. This CDR3 is CASSHDVAGGLTDTQYF. DNA of the CDR3: TGTGCCAGCAGCCACGACGTAGCGGGAGGCTTAACAGATACGCAGTATTTT.

This clonotype has more than one count but fewer than ten. The V call is TRBV28, the J call TRBJ2-1; 7 nucleotides align to TRBD2. Looked up from germline, CDR1 is MDHEN and CDR2 is SYDVKM. CDR3 length: 14 amino acids. V dropped 7 bases and J dropped 1; count of bases not matched to a gene: 4. This chain's CDR3 is CASNLAESYNEQFF. CDR3 bases: TGTGCCAGCAACCTAGCGGAGTCCTACAATGAGCAGTTCTTC.

This chain uses TRBV7-8 with TRBJ2-1; D remains unclear. There are 13 residues in the CDR3. V was clipped by 5 bases and J by 4 bases, with 9 bases between them. CDR1 is SGHVS and CDR2 is FQNEAQ in the germline V gene. The CDR3 coding sequence is TGTGCCAGCAGCCTAAGGCGGTACAATGAGCAGTTCTTC. Translation: CASSLRRYNEQFF.

This clonotype occurred a few times. The gene calls are TRBV14 and TRBJ2-3, with D maybe TRBD2 (5 bases). The CDR3 sequence is 14 residues long. The V end lost 1 base, the J end lost 3 bases, and 8 bases lay between the germline ends. Germline loops: CDR1 SGHDN, CDR2 FVKESK. The CDR3 bases are TGTGCCAGCAGCCAAGTCCAGCGGACAGATACGCAGTATTTT. This translates into CASSQVQRTDTQYF.

Only a few counts were recorded for this clonotype. The chain uses TRBV24-1 and TRBJ2-1; 9 nucleotides line up with TRBD2. The V gene end was trimmed by 4 bases and the J gene end by 7 bases; junction bases not matched to a gene: 10. Germline-derived CDR1 and CDR2 are KGHDR and SFDVKD. The CDR3 consists of 16 residues. The DNA of the CDR3 is TGTGCCACCAGTGAGAGCGGGGGGCTGAGGGAGAATGAGCAGTTCTTC. As protein: CATSESGGLRENEQFF.

The rearrangement uses TRBV20-1 and TRBJ2-7; TRBD2 matches 9 bases. The CDR3 is 13 residues long. Trimming took 6 bases from V and 2 from J; bases not matched to a gene: 5. Germline CDR1 and CDR2: DFQATT and SNEGSKA (reference sequence). CDR3 bases: TGCAGTGCCGAGACTAGCGGTGCCTACGAGCAGTACTTC. Its protein is CSAETSGAYEQYF.

On this clonotype: Likely a read error: the CDR3 ends without its conserved phenylalanine or tryptophan. This chain uses TRBV10-2 with TRBJ1-4, with 7 bases lining up with TRBD1. Germline loops: CDR1 WSHSY, CDR2 SAAADI. The CDR3 is made up of 13 amino acids. The ends lost 8 bases at V and 5 bases at J; junction bases unmatched: 5. In DNA form, the CDR3 reads TGCGCCAGCGCCGGGACAGCGAATGAAAAACTGTTTTAT. Amino acid sequence: CASAGTANEKLFY.

The chain has TRBV9 and TRBJ1-5; D unresolved. The CDR3 is 15 residues long. CDR1 and CDR2 (germline): SGDLS, YYNGEE. Trimming left V 0 bases short and J 3 bases short, with 10 bases between. Here the CDR3 reads CASSVDGQANQPQHF. The DNA of the CDR3 is TGTGCCAGCAGCGTAGACGGGCAGGCCAATCAGCCCCAGCATTTT.

This clonotype has just a few counts. The CDR3 protein is CASSFGLGSNQPQHF. DNA for the CDR3: TGTGCCAGCAGTTTTGGTCTGGGCAGCAATCAGCCCCAGCATTTT. This rearrangement joins TRBV28 to TRBJ1-5; no clear D gene. CDR3 length: 15 residues. Trimming took 3 bases from V and 1 from J, leaving 10 bases between them. Germline assignment: CDR1 MDHEN and CDR2 SYDVKM.

This clonotype came up a few times. This chain connects TRBV5-1 to TRBJ1-3; maybe TRBD1 (6 bases). The CDR3 totals 15 residues. Trimming removed 4 bases at V and 2 bases at J, with 13 bases between. CDR1 SGHRS and CDR2 YFSETQ come from the germline V gene. The CDR3 sequence is CASSPGGSPGNTIYF. CDR3 coding DNA: TGCGCCAGCAGCCCGGGGGGCTCTCCTGGAAACACCATATATTTT.

The chain uses TRBV28 and TRBJ2-4; 10 bases agree with TRBD2. The CDR3 totals 20 residues. Germline CDR1 MDHEN, CDR2 SYDVKM. Trimming removed 3 bases from V and 0 bases from J; junction bases left unmatched: 14. The CDR3 DNA is TGTGCCAGCAGTTTTGATCTGGCTAGCGGGGGATTTAAAGCCAAAAACATTCAGTACTTC. Protein sequence: CASSFDLASGGFKAKNIQYF.

The chain combines TRBV7-9 with TRBJ2-3, with TRBD1 matching 7 bases. With V trimmed by 5 bases and J by 0 bases, 8 bases remained unmatched. Germline V gene lookup returns CDR1 SEHNR and CDR2 FQNEAQ (reference sequence). The CDR3 consists of 16 residues. CDR3 nucleotides: TGTGCCAGCAGCCGACTTGGGACAGTCAGCACAGATACGCAGTATTTT. Translation gives CASSRLGTVSTDTQYF.

This rearrangement joins TRBV20-1 to TRBJ1-5; 10 bases line up with TRBD1. The CDR3 covers 14 residues. Germline CDR1 and CDR2: DFQATT and SNEGSKA (reference sequence). V lost 5 bases to trimming and J lost 3 bases; unmatched junction nucleotides: 4. The CDR3 DNA sequence: TGCAGTGCTGGAGGGACAGGGGCCAATCAGCCCCAGCATTTT. It encodes CSAGGTGANQPQHF.

This clonotype occurred a few times. The gene calls are TRBV6-1 and TRBJ1-1; 8 bases match TRBD1. Trimming took 7 bases from V and 4 from J; bases not matched to a gene: 2. The CDR3 length is 12 residues. The germline gives CDR1 MNHNS, CDR2 SASEGT. CDR3 residues: CASIQGATEAFF. The CDR3 DNA sequence: TGTGCCAGCATCCAGGGGGCCACTGAAGCTTTCTTT.

This sequence joins TRBV12-3 or TRBV12-4 and TRBJ2-4, with D perhaps TRBD1 (6 bases). The germline V and J ends were trimmed by 1 base and 1 base, with 23 bases remaining between them. CDR3 length: 20 residues. In DNA form, the CDR3 reads TGTGCCAGCAGTTTAGAGTCTTTCACTGGTCCAGGGGTTGCCAAAAACATTCAGTACTTC. Translating it yields CASSLESFTGPGVAKNIQYF.

This clonotype was seen ten or more times. CDR3 sequence reads: CSAARLQGGTEAFF. The DNA of the CDR3 is TGCAGTGCTGCCCGGTTGCAGGGAGGAACTGAAGCTTTCTTT. The chain has TRBV20-1 and TRBJ1-1, with a possible D match to TRBD1 (5 bases). The V and J ends lost 5 bases and 5 bases respectively, with 18 bases between them. CDR3 size: 14 residues. Germline CDR1 DFQATT, CDR2 SNEGSKA (reference sequence).

There are a few counts of this clonotype. The chain carries TRBV7-8 and TRBJ1-5; no definite D call. This CDR3 has 16 amino acids. Germline loops: CDR1 SGHVS, CDR2 FQNEAQ. V lost 1 base, J lost 0 bases, and 10 bases lay in between. The CDR3 spells CASSLVGHLSNQPQHF. As DNA, the CDR3 is TGTGCCAGCAGCTTAGTTGGGCACCTTAGCAATCAGCCCCAGCATTTT. Drawing the rest from reference TRBV7-8 and TRBJ1-5, the complete variable domain is GAGVSQSPRYKVAKRGQDVALRCDPISGHVSLFWYQQALGQGPEFLTYFQNEAQLDKSGLPSDRFFAERPEGSVSTLKIQRTQQEDSAVYLCASSLVGHLSNQPQHFGDGTRLSIL.

The chain has TRBV5-1 and TRBJ2-3; D might be TRBD1 (5 bases). Trimming left V 4 bases short and J 5 bases short, with 17 bases between. Per germline, CDR1 SGHRS and CDR2 YFSETQ. The CDR3 runs to 15 residues. The CDR3 loop reads CASSTQGTGVDTQYF. The CDR3 nucleotides are TGCGCCAGCAGCACTCAGGGTACGGGTGTAGATACGCAGTATTTT.

This clonotype was observed a few times. The chain joins TRBV27 to TRBJ2-3; 7 bases fit TRBD2. Germline V gives CDR1 MNHEY, CDR2 SMNVEV (reference sequence). The CDR3 length is 17 residues. The V and J ends lost 6 bases and 5 bases, in that order; junction bases with no gene match: 17. CDR3 nucleotides: TGTGCCAGCAGCGGGACTAATACATATTTCCAGGGAGATACGCAGTATTTT. Encoded protein: CASSGTNTYFQGDTQYF.